Each of the 23 T cell receptor beta chains below was sequenced from the same sample in a study of blood T cells in healthy people across ages. Primers used in a second PCR of roughly 6 to 11 cycles were a sample-barcoded 5' primer and a J-beta primer mix. MiXCR, run by TCRdb on the 5' RACE reads, gives a single entry per CDR3 protein. The profile shows 1.5 million to 2 million distinct CDR3 sequences, 49% of them singletons. Sample: blood. Every receptor here comes from a woman in her thirties or forties in good health.

This clonotype was seen more than once but under ten times. The chain couples TRBV29-1 to TRBJ2-4, with D tentatively TRBD1 (5 bases). This CDR3 is built from 13 residues. CDR1 SQVTM and CDR2 ANQGSEA come from the germline V gene. V was trimmed by 4 bases and J by 4 bases, leaving 11 bases between them. CDR3: CSVAVGDKNIQYF. The CDR3 region has the DNA TGCAGCGTTGCAGTAGGGGATAAAAACATTCAGTACTTC.

The V gene is TRBV6-5, the J gene TRBJ2-4; TRBD1 agrees at 8 bases. The end of the DNA is better explained by TRBJ2-7, so the J call may be wrong. Germline lookup yields CDR1 MNHEY and CDR2 SVGAGI. This CDR3 spans 15 amino acids. CDR3: CASSGPGQAYYEQYF. Written as DNA, the CDR3 is TGTGCCAGCAGTGGTCCGGGACAGGCTTACTACGAGCAGTACTTC.

The chain employs TRBV7-9 and TRBJ2-1, with 11 bases fitting TRBD2. Germline CDR1 is SEHNR and CDR2 is FQNEAQ (reference sequence). The CDR3 has 17 residues. Trimming at V came to 5 bases and at J to 3 bases, leaving 9 bases not matched to a gene. The CDR3 sequence is CASSPQKTSGNYNEQFF. The DNA for the CDR3 is TGTGCCAGCAGCCCGCAAAAGACTAGCGGGAACTACAATGAGCAGTTCTTC.

The chain carries TRBV11-3 and TRBJ2-1, with D tentatively TRBD1 (5 bases). CDR3 length: 15 amino acids. CDR1 is SGHNT, CDR2 YENEEA, per germline. V lost 4 bases and J 1 base, leaving 11 bases between the germline ends. CDR3 region: CASSSGIRSYNEQFF. The CDR3 nucleotides read TGTGCCAGCAGCTCAGGGATACGGTCCTACAATGAGCAGTTCTTC.

This clonotype was detected a few times. This chain uses TRBV15 with TRBJ2-1; 9 nucleotides line up with TRBD1. Germline CDR1 reads LNHNV; CDR2 reads YYDKDF (reference sequence). The CDR3 is 16 amino acids. Losses at the gene ends were 2 bases for V and 9 bases for J; bases not matched to a gene: 11. CDR3 DNA: TGTGCCACCAGCAGAACTCCGGGACAGGGCATCTCTGAGCAGTTCTTC. Protein: CATSRTPGQGISEQFF.

V is TRBV20-1 and J is TRBJ2-6; the D gene is possibly TRBD1 (5 bases). V lost 6 bases to trimming and J lost 0 bases, with 12 bases between them. CDR1 is DFQATT, CDR2 SNEGSKA, per germline (reference sequence). This CDR3 spans 15 amino acids. The CDR3: CSAAGSPSGANVLTF. DNA for the CDR3: TGCAGTGCAGCAGGGTCTCCCTCTGGGGCCAACGTCCTGACTTTC.

In the case of this clonotype: Relative to the germline gene, one junction end is altered; a read error may explain this. J is TRBJ2-7 and V is TRBV6-1; 11 bases are shared with TRBD2. The J call is doubtful: the DNA matches TRBJ2-5 better. The CDR3 has 18 residues. Per the germline V gene, CDR1 is MNHNS and CDR2 is SASEGT. Written as DNA, the CDR3 is TGTACCAGCAGTGAACCCTTAAAGCCTAGCGGGGGGAAAAAGACCCAGTACTTC. It codes for CTSSEPLKPSGGKKTQYF.

This chain connects TRBV20-1 to TRBJ2-1, with 9 bases lining up with TRBD1. CDR3 length equals 13 residues. CDR1 DFQATT and CDR2 SNEGSKA come from the germline V gene (reference sequence). V lost 6 bases to trimming and J lost 8 bases; unmatched junction nucleotides: 8. This CDR3 reads CSAPTGGQDEQFF. CDR3 bases: TGCAGTGCCCCGACAGGGGGTCAGGATGAGCAGTTCTTC.

This clonotype was counted a few times. This chain uses TRBV20-1 with TRBJ2-7; D gene uncertain. TRBJ2-5 matches the DNA end more closely, so the J call is doubtful. This CDR3 comprises 10 residues. Germline loops: CDR1 DFQATT, CDR2 SNEGSKA (reference sequence). CDR3 DNA sequence: TGCAGTGCCCATATTGAGACCCAGTACTTC. This gives the protein CSAHIETQYF.

CDR3 region: CAISESAEGPGGYTF. CDR3 DNA sequence: TGTGCCATCAGTGAGTCGGCGGAGGGACCTGGTGGCTACACCTTC. The chain joins TRBV10-3 to TRBJ1-2; D is perhaps TRBD1 (5 bases). Germline V gives CDR1 ENHRY, CDR2 SYGVKD. The V end lost 0 bases, the J end lost 7 bases, and 15 bases lay between the germline ends. This CDR3 comprises 15 residues.

The gene calls are TRBV7-2 and TRBJ1-5; TRBD1 aligns across 7 bases. CDR1 and CDR2 (germline): SGHTA, FQGNSA. Losses at the gene ends were 4 bases for V and 6 bases for J; bases not matched to a gene: 6. The CDR3 loop spans 14 amino acids. CDR3 sequence (DNA): TGTGCCAGCAGCTCCGGGACAGCGGTTCAGCCCCAGCATTTT. This encodes CASSSGTAVQPQHF.

In its sample, this clonotype was seen a few times. The J gene is TRBJ2-3, the V gene TRBV6-6; 7 positions agree with TRBD1. The V and J ends lost 6 bases and 2 bases, in that order; junction bases with no gene match: 14. Germline V gene lookup returns CDR1 MNHNY and CDR2 SVGAGI (reference sequence). The CDR3 loop spans 17 amino acids. The chain's CDR3 is CASSSFAGTEYTDTQYF. DNA of the CDR3: TGTGCCAGCAGCTCCTTCGCCGGGACAGAGTACACAGATACGCAGTATTTT.

This clonotype was seen more than once but under ten times. The rearrangement joins TRBV7-2 to TRBJ2-5; TRBD1 matches 8 bases. This CDR3 has 16 amino acids. CDR1 is SGHTA, CDR2 FQGNSA, per germline. The J segment lost 1 base and the V segment lost 1 base, leaving 5 bases of the junction unmatched. The CDR3 DNA sequence: TGTGCCAGCAGCTTAGTATTTACAGGGGGCCAAGAGACCCAGTACTTC. It encodes CASSLVFTGGQETQYF.

This clonotype has only a few counts. The CDR3 protein is CASGGQGLDTQYF. The CDR3 coding sequence is TGTGCCAGCGGAGGACAGGGGTTAGATACGCAGTATTTT. The V gene is TRBV7-2, the J gene TRBJ2-3; TRBD1 matches at 9 bases. The CDR3 consists of 13 residues. After removal of 8 bases from V and 5 bases from J, the junction contained 5 bases not matched to a gene. The germline CDR1 and CDR2 sequences are SGHTA and FQGNSA.

The chain employs TRBV7-2 and TRBJ2-3; D is undetermined. V dropped 2 bases and J dropped 0 bases, with 9 bases sitting between them. CDR3 length equals 15 residues. Per germline, CDR1 SGHTA and CDR2 FQGNSA. The CDR3 region is CASSLFTLSTDTQYF. CDR3 sequence (DNA): TGTGCCAGCAGCTTATTCACACTGAGCACAGATACGCAGTATTTT.

This clonotype was detected ten times or more. The chain recombines TRBV6-2 or TRBV6-3 with TRBJ2-7; D not resolved. This CDR3 has 12 residues. Trimming removed 1 base from V and 5 bases from J, with 6 bases in between. CDR1 and CDR2 (germline): MNHEY, SVGEGT. The CDR3 nucleotides read TGTGCCAGCAGTTACTACAGCAACGAGCAGTACTTC. The encoded protein is CASSYYSNEQYF.

Many counts were recorded for this clonotype. The CDR3, as DNA: TGCGCCAGCAGCTTGGGACAGCAACAAGAGACCCAGTACTTC. Amino acid sequence: CASSLGQQQETQYF. V gene TRBV5-1 combines with J gene TRBJ2-5; a possible D gene is TRBD1 (5 bases). The germline gives CDR1 SGHRS, CDR2 YFSETQ. This CDR3 is built from 14 residues. Trimming left V 0 bases short and J 2 bases short, with 8 bases between. The complete variable domain, with remaining parts taken from reference TRBV5-1 and TRBJ2-5, reads KAGVTQTPRYLIKTRGQQVTLSCSPISGHRSVSWYQQTPGQGLQFLFEYFSETQRNKGNFPGRFSGRQFSNSRSEMNVSTLELGDSALYLCASSLGQQQETQYFGPGTRLLVL.

This clonotype was picked up a small number of times. The chain recombines TRBV14 with TRBJ2-1, with no clear D. The CDR3 loop spans 14 amino acids. Germline-derived CDR1 and CDR2 are SGHDN and FVKESK. V was trimmed by 0 bases and J by 9 bases, leaving 12 bases between them. CDR3 DNA sequence: TGTGCCAGCAGCCAAGATTTACGGCCTCGTGAGCAGTTCTTC. It yields the protein CASSQDLRPREQFF.

V is TRBV20-1 and J is TRBJ2-5; 10 bases match TRBD2. Trimming cost V 4 bases and J 5 bases; bases outside gene matches: 7. Per the germline V gene, CDR1 is DFQATT and CDR2 is SNEGSKA (reference sequence). The CDR3 consists of 14 residues. This CDR3 is CSAISGGPEETQYF. Written as DNA, the CDR3 is TGCAGTGCTATTAGCGGGGGGCCTGAGGAGACCCAGTACTTC.

This chain connects TRBV5-6 to TRBJ1-2, with a weak D call TRBD1 (6 bases). Per germline, CDR1 SGHDT and CDR2 YYEEEE. Trimming stripped 1 base from V and 8 bases from J, with 18 bases between. This CDR3 comprises 15 residues. CDR3 sequence (DNA): TGTGCCAGCAGCTTGAATAACAGGGAAATGTTGGGCTACACCTTC. It yields the protein CASSLNNREMLGYTF. Full variable domain (remainder filled in from reference TRBV5-6 and TRBJ1-2): DAGVTQSPTHLIKTRGQQVTLRCSPKSGHDTVSWYQQALGQGPQFIFQYYEEEERQRGNFPDRFSGHQFPNYSSELNVNALLLGDSALYLCASSLNNREMLGYTFGSGTRLTVV.

V usage is TRBV9 and J usage is TRBJ1-2; TRBD1 might be the D (6 bases). The CDR3 is 14 amino acids. Germline CDR1 reads SGDLS; CDR2 reads YYNGEE. V lost 3 bases, J lost 6 bases, and 15 bases lay in between. The CDR3 region is CASSATTGYDGYTF. The CDR3 DNA reads as TGTGCCAGCAGCGCGACCACAGGGTATGATGGCTACACCTTC.

This chain uses TRBV5-5 with TRBJ2-5, with D possibly called TRBD1 or TRBD2 (5 bases each). The CDR3 consists of 13 residues. CDR1 is SGHKS and CDR2 is YYEKEE in the germline V gene (reference sequence). The V end was cut by 1 base, the J end by 11 bases, with 15 bases between. The CDR3 DNA follows: TGTGCCAGCAGCTTGCGGGACCAAGGGCAGCAGTACTTC. It encodes CASSLRDQGQQYF.

This clonotype was picked up a small number of times. The chain links TRBV12-3 or TRBV12-4 to TRBJ1-5; TRBD1 matches 8 bases. This CDR3 is built from 15 residues. The V segment lost 2 bases and the J segment 6 bases; nucleotides outside the gene matches: 6. The CDR3 protein is CASSLRQGIGQPQHF. CDR3 nucleotides: TGTGCCAGCAGTTTAAGACAGGGGATTGGTCAGCCCCAGCATTTT.